This T cell receptor beta chain was sequenced during a study of CD8+ T cells in alopecia areata. Overall study results and limits: With patients, TCR sharing proved less clear than in mice, a difference possibly related to HLA. Scalp samples also yield sequences of resident alphabeta T cells from normal skin.

This CDR3 is 14 amino acids long. Germline values: CDR1 SGHTA, CDR2 FQGNSA. V lost 1 base and J lost 5; bases outside the gene matches: 4. In regard to this clone: What it recognizes is unknown.

Reverse transcription of extracted RNA yielded cDNA, which provided the sequencing template. TCRdb's copy holds only in-frame clones and misses some; the assay was immunoSEQ multiplex PCR. This sample yields approximately 210,000 clones, of which more than 55% are seen a single time; about 1.2% belongs to the top ten. As for treatment: oral pan-JAK inhibitor, 5-10 mg twice daily. Sequencing was performed on CD4+ T cells sorted from blood, taken at week 44, from a patient treated with tofacitinib. The genes are TRBV7-2 and TRBJ2-5, with 7 bases fitting TRBD2. This TCR was sampled from a human donor with alopecia areata. CDR3 amino acids: CASSLDRGEETQYF. DNA for the CDR3: TGTGCCAGCAGCTTAGATCGGGGGGAGGAGACCCAGTACTTC.